A selection of T cell receptor beta chains follows, all from one sample in a study of T cells in Graves' hyperthyroidism and ophthalmopathy. MiXCR, applied by TCRdb to the multiplex PCR reads, yields one record per CDR3 protein. The data show approximately 430,000 distinct CDR3 sequences, around 16% seen once. Sequencing was carried out using blood. These receptors were taken from a woman aged 18-29 years with Graves' hyperthyroidism. Each CDR3 is given with its conserved first and last residue. The order of the fields is V gene, clone size, CDR3 length, D gene, J gene, CDR3 protein, CDR3 DNA. The D gene is left open where the match is weak. The listing skips clone size in some rows; elsewhere it reads once, few, many or a size class.

>TRBV5-6|many|16|NA|TRBJ2-2
CASSLPTGLITGELFF
TGTGCCAGCAGCTTGCCTACGGGACTTATAACCGGGGAGCTGTTTTTT
>TRBV14|many|14|TRBD2|TRBJ2-3
CASSGLALTDTQYF
TGTGCCAGCAGCGGACTAGCGCTCACAGATACGCAGTATTTT
>TRBV6-2/TRBV6-3|NA|15|TRBD1|TRBJ1-2
CASSYPRTGIFGYTF
TGTGCCAGCAGTTACCCCCGGACAGGGATCTTTGGCTACACCTTC
>TRBV7-9|NA|15|NA|TRBJ2-3
CAGSRRTSSTDTQYF
TGTGCCGGTTCGCGGCGGACGTCTAGCACAGATACGCAGTATTTT
>TRBV27|many|13|NA|TRBJ1-1
CASSSSFNTEAFF
TGTGCCAGCAGTTCATCCTTTAACACTGAAGCTTTCTTT
>TRBV3-1|NA|16|TRBD1|TRBJ2-7
CASSQGVGQGFFEQYF
TGTGCCAGCAGCCAAGGGGTAGGACAGGGGTTCTTCGAGCAGTACTTC
>TRBV20-1|many|14|TRBD1|TRBJ2-7
CSALDRGLFYEQYF
TGCAGTGCCCTGGACAGGGGGCTCTTCTACGAGCAGTACTTC
>TRBV27|many|15|NA|TRBJ2-1
CASSLNPPGGNEQFF
TGTGCCAGCAGTCTTAACCCACCCGGCGGGAATGAGCAGTTCTTC
>TRBV10-3|many|12|NA|TRBJ1-1
CAIRGVNTEAFF
TGTGCCATCAGGGGGGTGAACACTGAAGCTTTCTTT
>TRBV2|many|15|TRBD1|TRBJ1-1
CARKTGGLGNTEAFF
TGTGCCAGAAAGACAGGGGGATTAGGGAACACTGAAGCTTTCTTT
>TRBV18|many|13|NA|TRBJ1-6
CASSPRDTTPLHF
TGTGCCAGCTCACCTCGGGACACCACACCCCTCCACTTT
>TRBV7-9|NA|15|NA|TRBJ2-3
CASSDPTEGADTQYF
TGTGCCAGCAGCGACCCGACAGAAGGCGCAGATACGCAGTATTTT
>TRBV11-2|many|13|TRBD1|TRBJ1-5
CASSYDRGQPQHF
TGTGCCAGCAGTTATGACAGGGGTCAGCCCCAGCATTTT
>TRBV27|few|15|NA|TRBJ2-1
CASSPTVSSYNEQFF
TGTGCCAGCAGTCCGACGGTGAGCTCCTACAATGAGCAGTTCTTC
>TRBV5-4|NA|14|NA|TRBJ2-2
CASSWTFSTGELFF
TGTGCCAGCAGCTGGACTTTTAGCACCGGGGAGCTGTTTTTT
>TRBV6-1|few|13|NA|TRBJ1-2
CASTNGGIYGYTF
TGTGCCAGCACCAACGGGGGTATCTATGGCTACACCTTC
>TRBV7-9|few|15|NA|TRBJ1-2
CASSQQTDSGYGYTF
TGTGCCAGCAGCCAACAAACGGACAGCGGCTATGGCTACACCTTC
>TRBV20-1|NA|11|NA|TRBJ2-3
CSAPIADTQYF
TGCAGTGCCCCTATAGCAGATACGCAGTATTTT
>TRBV10-3|NA|18|NA|TRBJ1-1
CAISDDRLAGPMNTEAFF
TGTGCCATCAGTGATGACAGGCTTGCAGGACCTATGAACACTGAAGCTTTCTTT
>TRBV7-2|NA|12|TRBD1|TRBJ1-2
CASSLGSRGSTF
TGTGCCAGCAGCTTAGGTTCCAGGGGGAGCACCTTC
>TRBV6-4|many|14|NA|TRBJ2-7
CASSDSVDSYEQYF
TGTGCCAGCAGTGACTCAGTTGACAGCTACGAGCAGTACTTC
>TRBV5-5|NA|15|NA|TRBJ2-5
CASTLPGNEQETQYF
TGTGCCAGCACCCTCCCTGGGAACGAACAAGAGACCCAGTACTTC
>TRBV12-3/TRBV12-4|many|15|TRBD2|TRBJ2-2
CASKVSGRNTGELFF
TGTGCCAGCAAAGTGAGCGGGAGGAACACCGGGGAGCTGTTTTTT
>TRBV11-2|many|15|TRBD1|TRBJ1-1
CASSRQGGQNTEAFF
TGTGCCAGCAGCCGACAGGGAGGCCAGAACACTGAAGCTTTCTTT
>TRBV7-9|many|15|TRBD2|TRBJ2-1
CASLREGGLGHEQFF
TGTGCCAGCTTGCGTGAGGGAGGGCTGGGACATGAGCAGTTCTTC
>TRBV6-2/TRBV6-3|many|15|NA|TRBJ2-1
CASISSQGDWSEQFF
TGTGCCAGTATTTCCAGCCAGGGAGATTGGAGTGAGCAGTTCTTC
>TRBV29-1|NA|10|NA|TRBJ2-3
CSVLWDTQYF
TGCAGCGTTTTATGGGATACGCAGTATTTT